These 24 T cell receptor beta chains came from one sample sequenced in a study of cytomegalovirus exposure and HLA in healthy donors. Researchers ran the PCR with 60 Vbeta and 13 Jbeta primers. Data came from immunoSEQ multiplex PCR; TCRdb stores just in-frame clones and leaves some out. The sample shows about 190,000 clones, around 80% of them seen only once. Sequencing used PBMCs. The receptors come from a man aged 35-49 years in good health and CMV-seropositive.

This clone showed up just a few times. CDR3 DNA sequence: TGTGCCAGCAGTGAAGTTAAGGCGGTCACCTACGAGCAGTACTTC. Protein sequence: CASSEVKAVTYEQYF. J is TRBJ2-7 and V is TRBV6-1; D unresolved. Trimming removed 1 base from V and 2 bases from J, with 12 bases in between. This CDR3 spans 15 amino acids. Germline-derived CDR1 and CDR2 are MNHNS and SASEGT.

The V and J genes are TRBV28 and TRBJ2-5; D not resolved. CDR1 and CDR2 from the germline V gene are MDHEN and SYDVKM. V lost 8 bases to trimming and J lost 1 base, with 20 bases between them. This CDR3 spans 16 amino acids. The CDR3 nucleotides read TGTGCCAGCTACCCTCTGGCGGCGTTGGCCCAAGAGACCCAGTACTTC. It translates to CASYPLAALAQETQYF.

The chain combines TRBV6-1 with TRBJ1-1; the D is unclear. The CDR3 spans 12 residues. Germline V gene data show CDR1 as MNHNS and CDR2 as SASEGT. Between the trimmed V and J ends, which lost 8 bases and 7 bases, there was a span of 14 bases. CDR3 DNA sequence: TGTGCCAGCTCCCTCGGGAGGAGTGAAGCTTTCTTT. Its translation: CASSLGRSEAFF.

The CDR3 nucleotides read TGTGCCAGCAGAAAGTATCCGGGGGACAATCAGCCCCAGCATTTT. This codes for CASRKYPGDNQPQHF. The chain carries TRBV6-5 and TRBJ1-5; D might be TRBD1 (5 bases). This CDR3 region has 15 residues. Germline-derived CDR1 and CDR2 are MNHEY and SVGAGI. V gave up 6 bases and J gave up 3 bases, with 15 bases separating them.

The chain is built from TRBV28 and TRBJ2-7, with 10 bases matching TRBD1. The CDR3 totals 14 residues. Trimming took 5 bases from V and 2 from J; bases not matched to a gene: 3. Per the germline V gene, CDR1 is MDHEN and CDR2 is SYDVKM. The CDR3 sequence is CASSRDRGTYEQYF. Written as DNA, the CDR3 is TGTGCCAGCAGTCGGGACAGGGGAACCTACGAGCAGTACTTC.

The genes are TRBV14 and TRBJ1-1, with TRBD1 as a possible D gene (6 bases). The CDR3 totals 17 residues. Germline CDR1 and CDR2: SGHDN and FVKESK. V was trimmed by 0 bases and J by 1 base, leaving 15 bases between them. For the CDR3, the DNA is TGTGCCAGCAGCCAAGATTTCGGGACAACTTCGAACACTGAAGCTTTCTTT. The encoded protein is CASSQDFGTTSNTEAFF.

The rearrangement links TRBV2 to TRBJ1-1; the match to TRBD1 covers 8 bases. The CDR3 is made up of 14 amino acids. CDR1 is SNHLY, CDR2 FYNNEI, per germline. Germline trimming cut 6 bases from V and 5 bases from J; bases unmatched to any gene: 8. CDR3: CASSGTGRGTEAFF. In DNA, the CDR3 is TGTGCCAGCAGCGGGACAGGCAGAGGGACTGAAGCTTTCTTT.

The chain combines TRBV19 with TRBJ1-5, with D possibly matching TRBD1 (6 bases). There are 15 residues in the CDR3. Germline V gives CDR1 LNHDA, CDR2 SQIVND (reference sequence). Trimming cost V 5 bases and J 3 bases, with 14 bases left between them. The CDR3 nucleotides read TGTGCCAGTAGTTCAGGACAGCGATACAATCAGCCCCAGCATTTT. It specifies CASSSGQRYNQPQHF.

The chain couples TRBV11-3 to TRBJ2-1; the match to TRBD2 covers 12 bases. There are 14 residues in the CDR3. Trimming took 6 bases from V and 7 from J; bases not matched to a gene: 4. Germline CDR1 and CDR2: SGHNT and YENEEA. The CDR3 sequence is CASSPSGRGNEQFF. The CDR3 nucleotides read TGTGCCAGCAGTCCTAGCGGGAGGGGAAATGAGCAGTTCTTC.

The chain joins TRBV20-1 to TRBJ2-7; D may be TRBD2 (5 bases). The germline V gene has CDR1 DFQATT and CDR2 SNEGSKA (reference sequence). Deletions cut 3 bases from V and 6 bases from J, with 9 bases between. CDR3 length equals 11 residues. The CDR3 DNA reads TGCAGTGCTAGCCAAGGGAGCGAGCAGTACTTC. Encoded protein: CSASQGSEQYF.

CDR3 sequence: CAISSGTGELFF. The CDR3 region has the DNA TGTGCCATCAGTTCAGGCACCGGGGAGCTGTTTTTT. The chain links TRBV10-3 to TRBJ2-2; D is undetermined. The germline CDR1 and CDR2 sequences are ENHRY and SYGVKD. The V gene lost 5 bases and the J gene lost 4 bases, with 5 bases spanning the gap. The CDR3 is 12 amino acids.

The rearrangement joins TRBV19 to TRBJ2-5, with D possibly matching TRBD1 (6 bases). CDR3 length: 13 amino acids. V was cut by 6 bases and J by 4 bases, with 12 bases left in between. Germline CDR1 reads LNHDA; CDR2 reads SQIVND (reference sequence). This CDR3 is CASSAGVRETQYF. CDR3 DNA sequence: TGTGCCAGTAGCGCAGGGGTCAGAGAGACCCAGTACTTC.

The chain uses TRBV4-3 and TRBJ1-2; TRBD1 matches 7 bases. J gave up 4 bases and V 5 bases, and 10 bases lay outside the gene matches. Germline CDR1 is LGHNA and CDR2 is YSLEER. This CDR3 contains 15 residues. The chain's CDR3 is CASSERTGNAYGYTF. The CDR3 bases are TGCGCCAGCAGCGAGCGGACAGGAAATGCCTATGGCTACACCTTC.

The V and J genes are TRBV4-3 and TRBJ1-3; D not resolved. Trimming stripped 3 bases from V and 2 bases from J, with 5 bases between. CDR3 length: 13 amino acids. Germline V lookup: CDR1 LGHNA, CDR2 YSLEER. The CDR3 is CASSQSAGNTIYF. The CDR3 bases are TGCGCCAGCAGCCAGAGCGCTGGAAACACCATATATTTT.

This chain uses TRBV7-9 with TRBJ2-3; possible D gene TRBD2, 5 bases. The germline V gene has CDR1 SEHNR and CDR2 FQNEAQ (reference sequence). The germline V and J ends were trimmed by 4 bases and 6 bases, with 8 bases remaining between them. The CDR3 extends over 12 amino acids. CDR3 region: CASSSSGDTQYF. CDR3 sequence (DNA): TGTGCCAGCAGCTCATCGGGGGATACGCAGTATTTT.

The rearrangement joins TRBV27 to TRBJ2-5, with 11 bases identical to TRBD2. CDR3 length equals 17 residues. Germline V gene data show CDR1 as MNHEY and CDR2 as SMNVEV (reference sequence). The J segment lost 5 bases and the V segment lost 3 bases, leaving 11 bases of the junction unmatched. CDR3 loop: CASSFAGSGRVGETQYF. The CDR3 region has the DNA TGTGCCAGCAGTTTCGCGGGTAGCGGGAGGGTTGGGGAGACCCAGTACTTC.

The chain combines TRBV28 with TRBJ1-1; D ambiguous. The germline V and J ends were trimmed by 3 bases and 5 bases, with 13 bases remaining between them. There are 14 residues in the CDR3. Germline lookup yields CDR1 MDHEN and CDR2 SYDVKM. CDR3 in DNA: TGTGCCAGCAGTTTGGGCGGGCTTTGGACTGAAGCTTTCTTT. This encodes CASSLGGLWTEAFF.

A remark on this clone: At one of its ends the junction is not consistent with the germline gene, which may arise from a read error. CDR3 bases: TGTGCCAGCCGTGACCAAAAGCTCCACGAGCAGTACTTC. Translation: CASRDQKLHEQYF. This chain connects TRBV25-1 to TRBJ2-7; D unresolved. This CDR3 spans 13 amino acids. Germline CDR1 and CDR2: MGHDK and SYGVNS.

The chain links TRBV2 to TRBJ1-2; TRBD1 agrees at 7 bases. CDR3 length: 14 residues. Germline CDR1 reads SNHLY; CDR2 reads FYNNEI. J was trimmed by 8 bases and V by 0 bases; bases with no gene match: 6. The CDR3, as DNA: TGTGCCAGCAGTGAAGCCCGAGGGGGCGGCGGCTACACCTTC. Its translation is CASSEARGGGGYTF.

The V gene is TRBV6-1, the J gene TRBJ2-6, with a tentative D call TRBD1 (6 bases). The CDR3 is made up of 18 amino acids. Germline V gene lookup returns CDR1 MNHNS and CDR2 SASEGT. V lost 6 bases, J lost 1 base, and 19 bases lay in between. DNA of the CDR3: TGTGCCAGCAGCGAACTCGGACAGAGAGCTTCTGGGGCCAACGTCCTGACTTTC. Translation gives CASSELGQRASGANVLTF.

This clone showed up just a few times. The chain has TRBV2 and TRBJ2-3, with TRBD2 as a possible D gene (5 bases). CDR3 length equals 14 residues. Germline V CDR1 and CDR2: SNHLY, FYNNEI. V lost 5 bases, J lost 2 bases, and 11 bases lay in between. The chain's CDR3 is CASSSQRVTDTQYF. Written as DNA, the CDR3 is TGTGCCAGCAGTAGTCAGAGGGTCACAGATACGCAGTATTTT.

The table lists this clone with a count of one. The rearrangement uses TRBV7-8 and TRBJ1-3, with 7 bases matching TRBD1. The trim removed 8 bases at V and 0 bases at J, leaving 13 bases unmatched. CDR3 size: 17 residues. Looked up from germline, CDR1 is SGHVS and CDR2 is FQNEAQ. The CDR3 sequence is CASGLRTGTSSGNTIYF. CDR3 DNA: TGTGCCAGCGGACTCCGGACAGGAACCAGCTCTGGAAACACCATATATTTT.

This chain joins TRBV4-1 and TRBJ2-1; 7 bases match TRBD1. Germline V lookup: CDR1 MGHRA, CDR2 YSYEKL. There are 15 residues in the CDR3. The V segment lost 0 bases and the J segment 2 bases; nucleotides outside the gene matches: 1. CDR3 loop: CASSQEQGPYNEQFF. As DNA, the CDR3 is TGCGCCAGCAGCCAAGAACAGGGGCCCTACAATGAGCAGTTCTTC.

The chain combines TRBV5-1 with TRBJ2-7, with 7 bases fitting TRBD2. In germline, CDR1 is SGHRS, CDR2 YFSETQ. With 0 bases clipped from V and 0 bases from J, the junction kept 6 bases outside the gene matches. The CDR3 sequence is 16 residues long. CDR3 sequence: CASSLAGEGYSYEQYF. CDR3 DNA sequence: TGCGCCAGCAGCTTGGCCGGGGAGGGGTACTCCTACGAGCAGTACTTC.